This paragraph reports one T cell receptor (beta chain). It lacks a known antigen. Base quality data are lacking; no much larger clone is found one base away. After removal of 5 bases from V and 6 bases from J, the junction retains 9 bases not matched to a gene. The CDR3, from cysteine to phenylalanine, totals 15 residues. Only CDR3 DNA remains: 45 bases, in frame from the first base. In the germline V gene, CDR1 corresponds to KGHDR and CDR2 to SFDVKD. In the prospective study, participants were roughly 18 to 95 years old, resided in about 25 geographic areas of the United States, and were enrolled through a virtual design. In the prospective study, participants were assigned to cohorts based on the clinical history participants reported in a screening survey and a study questionnaire. Each participant in the prospective study had whole blood, serum and a nasopharyngeal or oropharyngeal swab collected by mobile phlebotomists. Prospective study participants could optionally give additional blood draws and questionnaires over a roughly 2-month period. Blood samples from the prospective study were shipped frozen or at room temperature prior to DNA extraction.

This sample is drawn from a study of blood T cell repertoires in COVID-19 (dated by TCRdb to between 2020 and 2021). Study-level background: Samples covering the acute and convalescent phases of COVID-19 were provided by collaborators in the United States, Italy and Spain. The material from the prospective study consisted of cDNA or gDNA derived from T cells, B-cell-depleted T cells, or PBMCs. Deeply sampled blood TCRbeta repertoires from subjects exposed to, actively infected with, or recovered from COVID-19 were included in the dataset. A freely available public database, intended as a resource for researchers studying the immune response to SARS-CoV-2, is where the repertoires were released. The samples were drawn from the first 160 participants of the ongoing ImmuneRACE study and from 1,254 subjects provided by 6 global collaborators. A de-identified subject ID, COVID-19 status, age in years and sex were almost always included in the sample metadata. Where HLA class I and class II types were available, the types were taken from metadata supplied by the sample provider, not from assay-based typing.

General findings and caveats noted by the study authors: How much clinical and demographic metadata was included differed by source and by participant, and the metadata was provided uncurated.

The immunoSEQ Assay, a bias-controlled multiplex PCR, was used to amplify TCRbeta CDR3 regions from genomic DNA. The authors' analysis ran thus. Nucleated cell counts per sample were estimated from amplification of reference gene primers within the assay. To quantify the absolute abundance of each unique TCRbeta CDR3 rearrangement, sequence reads were collapsed and filtered. For each sample, productive Simpson clonality was calculated by taking the square root of Simpson's diversity index across productive rearrangements. TCRdb mirrors the immuneACCESS table, restricted to in-frame sequences. Some clones are absent from its copies; in checked studies, under half trace to an unresolved V gene, and the reason for the others is unknown. That table gives V, J and clone size, and the DNA gave D and trimming. Within this sample are about 170,000 clones, with more than 70% of them counted one time only. Approximately 4% of the sample lies in the top ten.

The rearrangement joined TRBV24-1 to TRBJ2-1, with 7 bases aligning to TRBD1. The sample was PBMCs or T cells enriched from blood (not recorded which). The sequence came from a woman aged 45-65 years in a cohort exposed to, infected with or recovered from COVID-19 (not recorded which). The sequenced DNA: TGTGCCACCAGTGCCATCGACAGGGTTTTCAATGAGCAGTTCTTC. Its amino acids are CATSAIDRVFNEQFF.